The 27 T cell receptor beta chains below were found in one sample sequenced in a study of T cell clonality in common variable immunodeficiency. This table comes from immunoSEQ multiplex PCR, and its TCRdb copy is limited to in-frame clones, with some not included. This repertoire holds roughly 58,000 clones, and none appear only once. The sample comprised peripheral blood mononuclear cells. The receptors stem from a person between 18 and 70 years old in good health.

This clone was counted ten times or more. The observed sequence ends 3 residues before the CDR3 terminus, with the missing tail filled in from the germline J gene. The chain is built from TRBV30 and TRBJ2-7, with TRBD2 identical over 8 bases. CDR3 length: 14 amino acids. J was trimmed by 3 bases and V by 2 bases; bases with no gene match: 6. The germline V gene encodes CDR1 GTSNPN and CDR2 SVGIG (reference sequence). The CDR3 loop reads CAWSFGSGIYEQYF. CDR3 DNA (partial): TGTGCCTGGAGTTTCGGTAGCGGGATCTACGAG.

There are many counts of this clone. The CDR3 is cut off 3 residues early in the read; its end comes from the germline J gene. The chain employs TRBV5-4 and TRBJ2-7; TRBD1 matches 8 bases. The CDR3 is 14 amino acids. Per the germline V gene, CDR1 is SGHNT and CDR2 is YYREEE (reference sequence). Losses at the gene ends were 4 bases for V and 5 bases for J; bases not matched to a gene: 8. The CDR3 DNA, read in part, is TGTGCCAGCAGCCCTACAGGGGGTATCCACGAG. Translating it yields CASSPTGGIHE. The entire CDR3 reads CASSPTGGIHEQYF.

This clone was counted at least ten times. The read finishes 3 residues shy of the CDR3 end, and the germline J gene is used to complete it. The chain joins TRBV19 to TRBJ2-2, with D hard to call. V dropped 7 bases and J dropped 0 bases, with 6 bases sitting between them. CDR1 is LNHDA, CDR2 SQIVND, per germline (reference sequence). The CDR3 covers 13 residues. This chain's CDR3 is CASIDSNTGELFF. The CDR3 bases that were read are TGTGCCAGTATTGACTCGAACACCGGGGAG.

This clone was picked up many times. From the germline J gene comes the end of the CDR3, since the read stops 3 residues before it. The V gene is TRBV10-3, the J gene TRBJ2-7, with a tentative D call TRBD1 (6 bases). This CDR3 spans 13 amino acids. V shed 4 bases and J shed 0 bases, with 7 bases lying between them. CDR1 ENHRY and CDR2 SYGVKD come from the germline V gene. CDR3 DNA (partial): TGTGCCATCAGTGCGGGACACTCCTACGAG. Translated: CAISAGHSYE. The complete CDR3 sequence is CAISAGHSYEQYF.

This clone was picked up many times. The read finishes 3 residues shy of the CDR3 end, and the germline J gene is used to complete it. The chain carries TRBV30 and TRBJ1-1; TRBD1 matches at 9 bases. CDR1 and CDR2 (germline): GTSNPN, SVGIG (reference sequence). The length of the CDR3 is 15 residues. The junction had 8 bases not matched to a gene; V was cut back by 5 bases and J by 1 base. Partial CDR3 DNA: TGTGCCTGGCAGAGGGACAGGGCTTGGAACACTGAA. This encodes CAWQRDRAWNTE. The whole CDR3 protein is CAWQRDRAWNTEAFF.

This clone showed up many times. The CDR3 here is CASRQAVGETQYF. The part of the CDR3 DNA that was read is TGTGCCAGCAGACAGGCCGTAGGGGAGACC. The chain combines TRBV7-2 with TRBJ2-5; D is possibly TRBD1 (5 bases). From the germline J gene comes the end of the CDR3, since the read stops 3 residues before it. The CDR3 spans 13 residues. Trimming cost V 6 bases and J 5 bases, with 13 bases left between them. CDR1 is SGHTA, CDR2 FQGNSA, per germline.

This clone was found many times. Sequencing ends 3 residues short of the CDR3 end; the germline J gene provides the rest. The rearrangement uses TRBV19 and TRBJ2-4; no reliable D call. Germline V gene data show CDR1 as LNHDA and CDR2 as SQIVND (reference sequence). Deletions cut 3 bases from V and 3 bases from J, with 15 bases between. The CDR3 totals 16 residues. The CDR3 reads CASSIPTRPLKNIQYF. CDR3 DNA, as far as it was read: TGTGCCAGTAGTATTCCGACAAGGCCCCTCAAAAACATT. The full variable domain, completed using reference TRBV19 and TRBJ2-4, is DGGITQSPKYLFRKEGQNVTLSCEQNLNHDAMYWYRQDPGQGLRLIYYSQIVNDFQKGDIAEGYSVSREKKESFPLTVTSAQKNPTAFYLCASSIPTRPLKNIQYFGAGTRLSVL.

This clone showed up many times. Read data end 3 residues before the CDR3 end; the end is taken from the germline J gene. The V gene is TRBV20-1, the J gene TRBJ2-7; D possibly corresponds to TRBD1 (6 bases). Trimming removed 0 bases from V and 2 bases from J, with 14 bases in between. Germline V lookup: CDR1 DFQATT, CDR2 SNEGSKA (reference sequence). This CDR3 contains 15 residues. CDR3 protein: CSARDYREYTYEQYF. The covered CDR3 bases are TGCAGTGCTAGAGACTACAGGGAATATACCTACGAG.

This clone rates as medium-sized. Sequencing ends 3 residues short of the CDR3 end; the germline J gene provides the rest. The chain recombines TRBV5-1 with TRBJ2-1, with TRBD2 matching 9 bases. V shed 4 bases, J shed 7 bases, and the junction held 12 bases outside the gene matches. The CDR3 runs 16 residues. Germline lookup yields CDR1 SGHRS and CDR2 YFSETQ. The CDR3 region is CASSAGLAWGMNEQFF. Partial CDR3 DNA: TGCGCCAGCAGCGCGGGACTAGCCTGGGGTATGAATGAG.

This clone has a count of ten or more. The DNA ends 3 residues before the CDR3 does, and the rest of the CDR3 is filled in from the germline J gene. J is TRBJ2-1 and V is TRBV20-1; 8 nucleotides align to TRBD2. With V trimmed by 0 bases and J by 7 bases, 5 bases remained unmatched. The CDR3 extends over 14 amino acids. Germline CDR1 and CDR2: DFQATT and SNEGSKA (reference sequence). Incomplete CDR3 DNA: TGCAGTGCTAGAGACAGCGGGAGCCCAAATGAG. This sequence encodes CSARDSGSPNE. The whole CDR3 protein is CSARDSGSPNEQFF.

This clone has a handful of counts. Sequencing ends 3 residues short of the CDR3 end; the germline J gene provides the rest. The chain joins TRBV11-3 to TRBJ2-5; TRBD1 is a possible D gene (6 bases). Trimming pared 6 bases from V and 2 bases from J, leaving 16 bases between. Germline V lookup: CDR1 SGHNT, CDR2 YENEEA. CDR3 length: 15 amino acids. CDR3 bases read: TGTGCCAGCAGTACAGGGCCCACTAGACAAGAGACC. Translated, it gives CASSTGPTRQET. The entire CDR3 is CASSTGPTRQETQYF.

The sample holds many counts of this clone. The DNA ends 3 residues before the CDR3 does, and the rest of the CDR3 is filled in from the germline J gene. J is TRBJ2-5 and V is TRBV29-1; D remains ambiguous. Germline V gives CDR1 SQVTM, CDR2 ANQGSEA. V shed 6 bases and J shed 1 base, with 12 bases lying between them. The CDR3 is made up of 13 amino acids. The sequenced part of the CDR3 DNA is TGCAGCGTAAGGTGGCTGATCCAAGAGACC. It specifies CSVRWLIQET. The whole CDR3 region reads CSVRWLIQETQYF.

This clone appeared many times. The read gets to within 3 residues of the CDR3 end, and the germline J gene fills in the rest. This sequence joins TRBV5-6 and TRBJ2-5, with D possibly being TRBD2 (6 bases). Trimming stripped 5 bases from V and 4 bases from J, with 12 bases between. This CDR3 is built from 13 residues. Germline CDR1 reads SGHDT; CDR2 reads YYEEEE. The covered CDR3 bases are TGTGCCAGCAGTGGGACGGGGGTAGAGACC. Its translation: CASSGTGVET. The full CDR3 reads CASSGTGVETQYF.

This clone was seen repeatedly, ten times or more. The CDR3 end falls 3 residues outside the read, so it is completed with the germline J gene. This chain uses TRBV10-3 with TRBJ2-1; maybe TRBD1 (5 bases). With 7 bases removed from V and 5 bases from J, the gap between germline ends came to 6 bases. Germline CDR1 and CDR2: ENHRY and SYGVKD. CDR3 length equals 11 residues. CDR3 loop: CAITGHNEQFF. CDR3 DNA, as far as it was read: TGTGCCATCACAGGGCACAATGAG.

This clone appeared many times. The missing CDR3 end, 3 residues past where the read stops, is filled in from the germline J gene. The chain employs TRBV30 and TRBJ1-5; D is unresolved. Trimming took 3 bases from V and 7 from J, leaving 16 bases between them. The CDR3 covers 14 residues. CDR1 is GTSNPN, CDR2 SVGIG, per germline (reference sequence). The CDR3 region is CAWSAGTRGQPQHF. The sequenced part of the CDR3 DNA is TGTGCCTGGAGCGCGGGCACTCGAGGGCAGCCC. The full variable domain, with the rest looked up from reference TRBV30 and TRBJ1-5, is SQTIHQWPATLVQPVGSPLSLECTVEGTSNPNLYWYRQAAGRGLQLLFYSVGIGQISSEVPQNLSASRPQDRQFILSSKKLLLSDSGFYLCAWSAGTRGQPQHFGDGTRLSIL.

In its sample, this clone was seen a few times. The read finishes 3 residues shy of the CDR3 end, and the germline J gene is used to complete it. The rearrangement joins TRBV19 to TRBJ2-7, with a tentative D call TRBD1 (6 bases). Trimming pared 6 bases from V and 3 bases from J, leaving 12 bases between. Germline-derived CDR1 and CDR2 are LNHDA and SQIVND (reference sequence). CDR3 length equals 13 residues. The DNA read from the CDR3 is TGTGCCAGTAGGGACAGCCCCGACTACGAG. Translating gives CASRDSPDYE. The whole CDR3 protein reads CASRDSPDYEQYF.

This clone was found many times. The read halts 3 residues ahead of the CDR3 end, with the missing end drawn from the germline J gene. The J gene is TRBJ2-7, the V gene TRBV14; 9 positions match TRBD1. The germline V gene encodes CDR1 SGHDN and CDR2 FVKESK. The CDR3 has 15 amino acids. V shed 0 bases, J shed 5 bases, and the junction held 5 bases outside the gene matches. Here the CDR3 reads CASSQEPGQGNEQYF. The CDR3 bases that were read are TGTGCCAGCAGCCAAGAACCGGGACAGGGAAACGAG.

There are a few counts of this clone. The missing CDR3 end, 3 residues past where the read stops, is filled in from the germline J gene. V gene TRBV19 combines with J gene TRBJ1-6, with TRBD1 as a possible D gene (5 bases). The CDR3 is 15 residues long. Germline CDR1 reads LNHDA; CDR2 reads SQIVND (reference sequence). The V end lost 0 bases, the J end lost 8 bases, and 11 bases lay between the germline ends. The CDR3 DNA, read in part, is TGTGCCAGTAGTATAGACGGCAGGGATTATTCACCC. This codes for CASSIDGRDYSP. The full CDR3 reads CASSIDGRDYSPLHF.

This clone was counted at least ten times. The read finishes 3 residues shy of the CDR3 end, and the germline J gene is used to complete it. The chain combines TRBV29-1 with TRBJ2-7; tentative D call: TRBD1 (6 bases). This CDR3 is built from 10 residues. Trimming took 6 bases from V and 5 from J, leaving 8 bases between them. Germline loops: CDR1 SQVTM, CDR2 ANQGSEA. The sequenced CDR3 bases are TGCAGCGTGGGGGCGGACGAG. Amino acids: CSVGADE. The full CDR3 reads CSVGADEQYF.

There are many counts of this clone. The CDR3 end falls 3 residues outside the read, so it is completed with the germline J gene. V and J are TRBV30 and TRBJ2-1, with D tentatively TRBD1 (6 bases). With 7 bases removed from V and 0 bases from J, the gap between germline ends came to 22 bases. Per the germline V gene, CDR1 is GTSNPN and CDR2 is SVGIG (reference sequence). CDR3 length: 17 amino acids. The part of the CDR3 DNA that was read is TGTGCCTCCCAAGGGGGACGGGCCAAAAGCTCCTACAATGAG. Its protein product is CASQGGRAKSSYNE. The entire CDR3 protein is CASQGGRAKSSYNEQFF. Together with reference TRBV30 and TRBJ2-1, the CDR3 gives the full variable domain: SQTIHQWPATLVQPVGSPLSLECTVEGTSNPNLYWYRQAAGRGLQLLFYSVGIGQISSEVPQNLSASRPQDRQFILSSKKLLLSDSGFYLCASQGGRAKSSYNEQFFGPGTRLTVL.

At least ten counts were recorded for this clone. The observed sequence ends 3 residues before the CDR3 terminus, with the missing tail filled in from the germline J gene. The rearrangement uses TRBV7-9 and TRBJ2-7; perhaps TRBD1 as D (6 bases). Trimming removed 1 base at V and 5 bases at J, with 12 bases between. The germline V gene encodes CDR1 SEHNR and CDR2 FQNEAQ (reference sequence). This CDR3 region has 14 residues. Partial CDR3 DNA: TGTGCCAGCAGCTTAGTTGGGGGCGGAGACGAG. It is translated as CASSLVGGGDE. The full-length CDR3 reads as CASSLVGGGDEQYF. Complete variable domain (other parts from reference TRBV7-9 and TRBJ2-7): DTGVSQNPRHKITKRGQNVTFRCDPISEHNRLYWYRQTLGQGPEFLTYFQNEAQLEKSRLLSDRFSAERPKGSFSTLEIQRTEQGDSAMYLCASSLVGGGDEQYFGPGTRLTVT.

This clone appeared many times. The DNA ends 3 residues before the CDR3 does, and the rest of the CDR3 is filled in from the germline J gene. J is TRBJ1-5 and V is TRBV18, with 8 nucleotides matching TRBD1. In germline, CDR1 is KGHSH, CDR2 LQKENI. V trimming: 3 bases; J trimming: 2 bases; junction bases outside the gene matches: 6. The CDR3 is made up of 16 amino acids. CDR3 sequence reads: CASSPTGEAGNQPQHF. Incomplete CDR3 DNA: TGTGCCAGCTCACCGACAGGGGAGGCGGGCAATCAGCCC.

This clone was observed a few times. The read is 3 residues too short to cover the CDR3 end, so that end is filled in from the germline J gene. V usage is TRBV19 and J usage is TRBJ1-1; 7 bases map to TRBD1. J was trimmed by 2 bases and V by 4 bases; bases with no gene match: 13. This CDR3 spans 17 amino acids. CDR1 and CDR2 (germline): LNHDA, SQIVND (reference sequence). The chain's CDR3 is CASSTPSTGIDNTEAFF. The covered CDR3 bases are TGTGCCAGTAGTACCCCCTCGACAGGGATAGACAACACTGAA.

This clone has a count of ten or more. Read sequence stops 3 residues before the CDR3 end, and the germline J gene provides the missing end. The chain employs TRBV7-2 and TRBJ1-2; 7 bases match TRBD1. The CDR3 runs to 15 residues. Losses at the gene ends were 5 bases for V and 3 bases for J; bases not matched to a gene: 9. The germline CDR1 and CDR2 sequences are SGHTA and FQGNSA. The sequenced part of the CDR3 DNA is TGTGCCAGCAGCCCACGGGGGGGGACAGACTATGGC. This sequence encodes CASSPRGGTDYG. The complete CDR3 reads CASSPRGGTDYGYTF.

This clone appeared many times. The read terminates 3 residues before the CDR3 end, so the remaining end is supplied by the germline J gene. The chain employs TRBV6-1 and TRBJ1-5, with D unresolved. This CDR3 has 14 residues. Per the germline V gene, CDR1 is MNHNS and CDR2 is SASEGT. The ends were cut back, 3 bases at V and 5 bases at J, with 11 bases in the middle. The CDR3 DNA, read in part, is TGTGCCAGCAGTGATTGGGCTGTTCATCAGCCC. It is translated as CASSDWAVHQP. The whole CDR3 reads CASSDWAVHQPQHF.

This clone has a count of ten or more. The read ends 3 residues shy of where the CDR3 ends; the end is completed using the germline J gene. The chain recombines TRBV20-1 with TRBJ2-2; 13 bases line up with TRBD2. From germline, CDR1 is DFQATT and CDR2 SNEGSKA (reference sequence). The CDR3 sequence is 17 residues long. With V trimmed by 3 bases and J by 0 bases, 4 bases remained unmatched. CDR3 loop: CSASRTSGSTNTGELFF. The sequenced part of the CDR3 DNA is TGCAGTGCTAGCAGGACTAGCGGGAGTACGAACACCGGGGAG.

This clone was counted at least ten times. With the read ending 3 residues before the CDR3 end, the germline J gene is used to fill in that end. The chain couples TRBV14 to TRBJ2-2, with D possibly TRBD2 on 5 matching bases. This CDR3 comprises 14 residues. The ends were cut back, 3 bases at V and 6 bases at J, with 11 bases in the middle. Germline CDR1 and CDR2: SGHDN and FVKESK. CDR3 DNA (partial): TGTGCCAGCAGCCAGCGTCCGAGGGCCGGGGAG. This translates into CASSQRPRAGE. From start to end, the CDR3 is CASSQRPRAGELFF.